Detailed here is one TCR beta chain. Its antigen is not known. CDR1 GTSNPN and CDR2 SVGIG come from the germline V gene (reference sequence). Trimming at V came to 1 base and at J to 0 bases, leaving 5 bases not matched to a gene. This CDR3 spans 15 amino acids. The data originate from a study of cytomegalovirus exposure and HLA in healthy donors. Study conclusions and caveats: An observed cluster of highly shared sequence variants was recorded as a likely sequencing artifact. Across donors, most TCRs were seen rarely, yet some public ones were widespread.

The PCR had 60 Vbeta and 13 Jbeta primers. Method: immunoSEQ multiplex PCR; TCRdb's copy keeps in-frame clones and lacks some. The sample table sets out 150,000 or so clones. All the people who gave samples were healthy bone marrow donors. When sampled, the donors appeared nominally healthy, though they likely had unrecorded immune exposures. V usage is TRBV30 and J usage is TRBJ1-1; 7 nucleotides line up with TRBD1. The sample comprised PBMCs. This TCR was recovered from a woman aged 60 to 75 in good health and CMV-seronegative. CDR3 protein: CAWSGGGTVNTEAFF. The DNA for the CDR3 is TGTGCCTGGAGTGGAGGCGGGACAGTGAACACTGAAGCTTTCTTT. The full variable domain, completed using reference TRBV30 and TRBJ1-1, is SQTIHQWPATLVQPVGSPLSLECTVEGTSNPNLYWYRQAAGRGLQLLFYSVGIGQISSEVPQNLSASRPQDRQFILSSKKLLLSDSGFYLCAWSGGGTVNTEAFFGQGTRLTVV.